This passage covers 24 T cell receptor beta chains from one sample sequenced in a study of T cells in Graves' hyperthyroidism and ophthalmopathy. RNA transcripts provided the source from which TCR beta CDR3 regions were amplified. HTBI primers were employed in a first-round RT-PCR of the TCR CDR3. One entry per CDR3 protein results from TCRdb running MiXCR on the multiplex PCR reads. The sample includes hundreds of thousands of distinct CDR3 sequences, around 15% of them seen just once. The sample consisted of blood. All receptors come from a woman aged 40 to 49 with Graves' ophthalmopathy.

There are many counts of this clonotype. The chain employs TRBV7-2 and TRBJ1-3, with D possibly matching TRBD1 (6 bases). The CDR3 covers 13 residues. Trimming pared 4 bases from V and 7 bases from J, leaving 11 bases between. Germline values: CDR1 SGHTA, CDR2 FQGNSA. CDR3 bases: TGTGCCAGCAGCTGGAAGGGGGATAACACCATATATTTT. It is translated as CASSWKGDNTIYF.

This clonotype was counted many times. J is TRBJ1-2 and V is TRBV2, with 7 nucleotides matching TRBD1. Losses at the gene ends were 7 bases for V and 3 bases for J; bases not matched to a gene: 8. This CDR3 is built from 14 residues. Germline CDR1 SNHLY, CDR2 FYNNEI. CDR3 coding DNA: TGTGCCAGCACTTTCGACAGGGCATACTATGGCTACACCTTC. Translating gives CASTFDRAYYGYTF. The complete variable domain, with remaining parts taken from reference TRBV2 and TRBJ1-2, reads EPEVTQTPSHQVTQMGQEVILRCVPISNHLYFYWYRQILGQKVEFLVSFYNNEISEKSEIFDDQFSVERPDGSNFTLKIRSTKLEDSAMYFCASTFDRAYYGYTFGSGTRLTVV.

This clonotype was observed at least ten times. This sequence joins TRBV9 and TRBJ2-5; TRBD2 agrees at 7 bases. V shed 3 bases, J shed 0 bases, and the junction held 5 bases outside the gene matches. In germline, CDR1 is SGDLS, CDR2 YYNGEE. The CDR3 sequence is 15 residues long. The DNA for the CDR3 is TGTGCCAGCAGCGGTAGCGGGCTGTACCAAGAGACCCAGTACTTC. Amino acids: CASSGSGLYQETQYF.

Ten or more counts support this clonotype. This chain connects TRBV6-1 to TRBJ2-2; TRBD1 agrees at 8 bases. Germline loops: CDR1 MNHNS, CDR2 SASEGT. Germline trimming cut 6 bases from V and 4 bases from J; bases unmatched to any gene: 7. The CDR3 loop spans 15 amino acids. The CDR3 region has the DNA TGTGCCAGCAGACCGACAGGGGTTAGCACCGGGGAGCTGTTTTTT. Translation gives CASRPTGVSTGELFF.

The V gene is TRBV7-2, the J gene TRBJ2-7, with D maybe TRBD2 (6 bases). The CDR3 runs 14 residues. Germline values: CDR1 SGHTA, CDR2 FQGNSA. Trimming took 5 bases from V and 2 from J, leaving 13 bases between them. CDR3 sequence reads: CASSQGLTTYEQYF. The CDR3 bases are TGTGCCAGCAGCCAGGGACTGACAACCTACGAGCAGTACTTC.

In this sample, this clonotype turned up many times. The CDR3 loop is CSAGQGADIQYF. CDR3 DNA sequence: TGCAGCGCAGGACAGGGTGCGGACATTCAGTACTTC. The V gene is TRBV29-1, the J gene TRBJ2-4; the match to TRBD1 covers 8 bases. This CDR3 is built from 12 residues. Trimming removed 7 bases from V and 8 bases from J; junction bases left unmatched: 7. CDR1 SQVTM and CDR2 ANQGSEA come from the germline V gene.

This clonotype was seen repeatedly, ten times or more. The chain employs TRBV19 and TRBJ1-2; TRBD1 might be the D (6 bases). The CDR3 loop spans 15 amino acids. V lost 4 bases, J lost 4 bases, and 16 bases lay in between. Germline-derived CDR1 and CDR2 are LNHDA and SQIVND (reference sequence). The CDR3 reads CASSTRDTRGYGYTF. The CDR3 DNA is TGTGCCAGTAGTACCCGGGACACCCGGGGCTATGGCTACACCTTC.

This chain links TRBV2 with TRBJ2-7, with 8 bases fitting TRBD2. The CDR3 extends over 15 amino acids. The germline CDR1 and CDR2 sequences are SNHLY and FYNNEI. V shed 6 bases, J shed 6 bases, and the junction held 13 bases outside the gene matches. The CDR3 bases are TGTGCCAGCAGCCAAGTACGGGAGGGCCAATCCGAGCAGTACTTC. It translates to CASSQVREGQSEQYF.

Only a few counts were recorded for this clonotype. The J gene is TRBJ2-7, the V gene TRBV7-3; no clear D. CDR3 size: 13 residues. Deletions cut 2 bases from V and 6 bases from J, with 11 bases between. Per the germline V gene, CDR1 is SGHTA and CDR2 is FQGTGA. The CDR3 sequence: CASSLLVNTEQYF. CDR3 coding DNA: TGTGCCAGCAGCTTACTGGTAAATACCGAGCAGTACTTC.

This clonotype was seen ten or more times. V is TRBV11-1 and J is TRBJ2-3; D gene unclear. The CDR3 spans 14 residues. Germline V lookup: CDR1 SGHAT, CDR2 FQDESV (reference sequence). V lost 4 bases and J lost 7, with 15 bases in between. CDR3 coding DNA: TGTGCCAGCAGCTCCTCCGAGGTAGCCCATACGCAGTATTTT. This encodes CASSSSEVAHTQYF.

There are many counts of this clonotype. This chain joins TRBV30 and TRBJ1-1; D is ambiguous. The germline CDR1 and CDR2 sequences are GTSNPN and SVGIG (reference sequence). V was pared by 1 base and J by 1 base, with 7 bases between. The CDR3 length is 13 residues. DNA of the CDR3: TGTGCCTGGAGTGAAACAACGAACACTGAAGCTTTCTTT. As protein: CAWSETTNTEAFF.

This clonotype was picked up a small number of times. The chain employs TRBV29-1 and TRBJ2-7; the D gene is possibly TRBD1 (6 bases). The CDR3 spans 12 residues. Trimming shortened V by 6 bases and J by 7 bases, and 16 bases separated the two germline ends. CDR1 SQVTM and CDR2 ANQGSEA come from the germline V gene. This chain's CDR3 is CSVIRGGREQYF. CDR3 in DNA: TGCAGCGTAATACGAGGGGGAAGAGAGCAGTACTTC.

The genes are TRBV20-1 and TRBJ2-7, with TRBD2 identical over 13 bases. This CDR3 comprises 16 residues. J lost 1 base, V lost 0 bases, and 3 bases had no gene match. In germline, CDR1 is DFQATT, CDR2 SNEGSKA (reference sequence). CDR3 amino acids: CSARDLTSGRSYEQYF. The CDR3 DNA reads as TGCAGTGCTAGAGATTTGACTAGCGGGAGGTCCTACGAGCAGTACTTC.

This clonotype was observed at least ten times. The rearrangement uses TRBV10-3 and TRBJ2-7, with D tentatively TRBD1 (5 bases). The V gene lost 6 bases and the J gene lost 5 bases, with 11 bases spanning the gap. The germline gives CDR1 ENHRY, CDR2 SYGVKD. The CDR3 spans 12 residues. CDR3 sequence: CAISVQGHEQYF. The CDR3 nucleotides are TGTGCCATCAGCGTCCAGGGCCACGAGCAGTACTTC.

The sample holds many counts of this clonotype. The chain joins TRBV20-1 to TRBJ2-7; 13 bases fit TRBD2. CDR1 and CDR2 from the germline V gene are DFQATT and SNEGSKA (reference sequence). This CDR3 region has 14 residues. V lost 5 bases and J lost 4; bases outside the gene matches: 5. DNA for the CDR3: TGCAGTGCTTCCGGGACTAGCGGGATATACGAGCAGTACTTC. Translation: CSASGTSGIYEQYF.

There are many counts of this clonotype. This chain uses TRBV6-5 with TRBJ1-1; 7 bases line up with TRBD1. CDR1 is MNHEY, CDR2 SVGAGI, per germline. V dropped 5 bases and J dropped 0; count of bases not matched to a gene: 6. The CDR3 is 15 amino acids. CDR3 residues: CASSTGTDMNTEAFF. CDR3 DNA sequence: TGTGCCAGCAGTACCGGGACAGACATGAACACTGAAGCTTTCTTT.

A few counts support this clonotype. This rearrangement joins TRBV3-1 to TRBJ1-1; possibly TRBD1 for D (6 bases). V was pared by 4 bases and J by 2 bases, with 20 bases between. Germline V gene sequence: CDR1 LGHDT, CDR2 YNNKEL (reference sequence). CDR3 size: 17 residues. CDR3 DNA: TGTGCCAGCAGCCGAAAGCAGGACAGTCAGATAAACACTGAAGCTTTCTTT. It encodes CASSRKQDSQINTEAFF.

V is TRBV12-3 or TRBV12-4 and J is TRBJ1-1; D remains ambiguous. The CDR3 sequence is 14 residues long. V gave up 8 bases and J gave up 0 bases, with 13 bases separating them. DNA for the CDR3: TGTGCCAGCGGCTGGACCGGGATGAACACTGAAGCTTTCTTT. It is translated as CASGWTGMNTEAFF.

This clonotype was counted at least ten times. The chain's CDR3 is CASSNRDRDFGYTF. For the CDR3, the DNA is TGTGCCAGCAGCAACCGGGACAGGGATTTTGGCTACACCTTC. This sequence joins TRBV7-2 and TRBJ1-2; 9 bases match TRBD1. CDR3 length: 14 amino acids. The V and J ends lost 5 bases and 7 bases, in that order; junction bases with no gene match: 8. Germline-derived CDR1 and CDR2 are SGHTA and FQGNSA.

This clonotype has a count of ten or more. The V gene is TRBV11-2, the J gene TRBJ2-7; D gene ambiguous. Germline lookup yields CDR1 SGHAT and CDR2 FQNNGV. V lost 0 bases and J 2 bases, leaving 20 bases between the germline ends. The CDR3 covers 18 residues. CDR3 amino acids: CASSLEKGSSRHPYEQYF. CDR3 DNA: TGTGCCAGCAGCTTAGAAAAAGGGTCGAGCCGACATCCCTACGAGCAGTACTTC.

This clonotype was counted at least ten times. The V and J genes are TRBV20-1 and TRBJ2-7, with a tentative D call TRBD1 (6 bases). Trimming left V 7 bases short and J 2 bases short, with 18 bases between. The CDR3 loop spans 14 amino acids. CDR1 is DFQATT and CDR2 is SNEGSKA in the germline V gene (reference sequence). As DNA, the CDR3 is TGCAGTGTTTTAAACGGACAGAGCGCCTACGAGCAGTACTTC. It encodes CSVLNGQSAYEQYF.

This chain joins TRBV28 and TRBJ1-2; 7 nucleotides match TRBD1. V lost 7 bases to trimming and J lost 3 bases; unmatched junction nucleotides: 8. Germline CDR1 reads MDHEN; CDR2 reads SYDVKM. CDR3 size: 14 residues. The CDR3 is CASTAAGQHYGYTF. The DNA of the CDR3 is TGTGCCAGCACCGCCGCGGGACAGCACTATGGCTACACCTTC.

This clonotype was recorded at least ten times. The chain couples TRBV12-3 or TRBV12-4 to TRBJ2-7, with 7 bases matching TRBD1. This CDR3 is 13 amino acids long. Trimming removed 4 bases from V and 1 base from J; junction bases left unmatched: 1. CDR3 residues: CASSSGQSYEQYF. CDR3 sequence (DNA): TGTGCCAGCAGTTCGGGACAGTCCTACGAGCAGTACTTC.

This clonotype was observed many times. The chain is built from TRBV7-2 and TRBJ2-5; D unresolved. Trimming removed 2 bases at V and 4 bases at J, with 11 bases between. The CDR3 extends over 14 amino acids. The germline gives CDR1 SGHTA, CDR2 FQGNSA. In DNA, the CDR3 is TGTGCCAGCAGCTTAAATCCGTTTGGAGAGACCCAGTACTTC. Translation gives CASSLNPFGETQYF.